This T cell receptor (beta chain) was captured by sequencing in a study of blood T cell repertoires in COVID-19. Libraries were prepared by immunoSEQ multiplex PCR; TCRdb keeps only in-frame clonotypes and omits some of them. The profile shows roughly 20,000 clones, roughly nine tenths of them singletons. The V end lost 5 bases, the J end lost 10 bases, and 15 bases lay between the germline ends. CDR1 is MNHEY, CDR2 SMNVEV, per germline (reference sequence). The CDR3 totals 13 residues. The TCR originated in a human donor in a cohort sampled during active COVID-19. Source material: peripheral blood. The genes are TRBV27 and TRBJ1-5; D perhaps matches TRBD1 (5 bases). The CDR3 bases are TGTGCCAGCAGTCCTCCGGCAGGGCAACCCCAGCATTTT. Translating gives CASSPPAGQPQHF.